These T cell receptor beta chains were read from a single sample in a study of blood T cell repertoires in COVID-19. Libraries were prepared by immunoSEQ multiplex PCR; TCRdb keeps only in-frame clonotypes and omits some of them. The sample has hundreds of thousands of clones; more than 75% are singletons. The sequenced material came from peripheral blood. The receptors were sampled from a middle-aged woman who had recovered from COVID-19. The CDR3 runs from the conserved cysteine through the conserved F or W. A D gene is named only where the DNA matches it firmly.

>TRBJ1-5|TRBV7-2|.
TGTGCCAGCAGCTTAGCGCTGGGGGGTCAGCCCCAGCATTTT
CASSLALGGQPQHF
>TRBJ1-1|TRBV6-5|TRBD1
TGTGCCAGCAGTTACTCTGCAGGGGGGAACACTGAAGCTTTCTTT
CASSYSAGGNTEAFF
>TRBJ1-2|TRBV7-9|TRBD1
TGTGCCAGCAGCCTGGGACAGGGTTATGGCTACACCTTC
CASSLGQGYGYTF
>TRBJ2-7|TRBV24-1|TRBD1
TGTGCCACCAGTCCGTGTCCGAGACAGGGATACTACGAGCAGTACTTC
CATSPCPRQGYYEQYF
>TRBJ1-5|TRBV2|.
TGTGCCAGCAGACGGGTTCACAATCAGCCCCAGCATTTT
CASRRVHNQPQHF
>TRBJ2-7|TRBV18|TRBD1
TGTGCCAGCTCACCACCCGGGACAGTAACCTACGAGCAGTACTTC
CASSPPGTVTYEQYF
>TRBJ1-2|TRBV6-1|.
TGTGCCAGCAGTGATCGGCAGGCAACCTATGGCTACACCTTC
CASSDRQATYGYTF
>TRBJ2-4|TRBV5-5|.
TGTGCCAGCAGCTCGGGTCAAAACATTCAGTACTTC
CASSSGQNIQYF
>TRBJ2-3|TRBV7-9|TRBD2
TGTGCCAGCAGCTTACTAGCGGGGGGGCGCAGCACAGATACGCAGTATTTT
CASSLLAGGRSTDTQYF
>TRBJ1-2|TRBV6-5|.
TGTGCCAGCAGTCGGACTAAAGACTATGGCTACACCTTC
CASSRTKDYGYTF
>TRBJ1-2|TRBV6-5|.
TGTGCCAGTGAGGACAGATACTATGGCTACACCTTC
CASEDRYYGYTF